The clone carrying this T cell receptor (beta chain) was recorded at least ten times. Its antigen is not identified. The data were obtained in a study of tumor and adjacent non-tumor tissue in lung cancer. Across the study: The cohort had around twelve adenocarcinoma, 2 squamous cell and 1 small cell patients.

The CDR3 is made up of 13 amino acids. V was clipped by 8 bases and J by 3 bases; unmatched bases: 4. Germline V CDR1 and CDR2: SGHVS, FQNEAQ. Three rounds of nested PCR, following a modified ARM-PCR protocol, produced the TCRbeta library. TCRdb re-analysed the multiplex PCR reads in MiXCR, keeping a single row per CDR3 protein. The repertoire consists of about 110,000 distinct CDR3 sequences, with 84% occurring once and the leading ten covering under 25%. Overall study findings and caveats: Normal lung showed higher cumulative top 100 clone frequency than tumor.

This sample's RNA came from whole unsorted tissue. Sequencing used lung tumor tissue. The chain is built from TRBV7-8 and TRBJ2-4; 7 bases map to TRBD2. The TCR comes from a man in his 70s with non-small cell lung cancer. DNA of the CDR3: TGTGCCAGCGTCGGGAGGAACAAAAACATTCAGTACTTC. Translated: CASVGRNKNIQYF.